The 9 T cell receptor beta chains in this list originate from one sample, sequenced in a study of vaccination effects on CD4 cells after COVID-19. Their antigen targets remain unknown. Generated by immunoSEQ multiplex PCR, the TCRdb table keeps only in-frame clones and is missing some. The sample has around 67,000 clones, approximately 80% seen once. CD4+ T cells specific for antigen were expanded with viral peptide pools by the ViraFEST assay before sequencing. With more than 9 days of culture completed, CD4+ T cells were isolated. Vaccination of participants consisted of two doses of either the BNT162b2 or mRNA-1273 vaccine. The input for sequencing was CD4+ T cells from PBMCs cultured with HCoV-229E spike peptides, taken after COVID-19 vaccination. The receptors stem from a human donor who received a COVID-19 vaccine.

The chain employs TRBV9 and TRBJ1-1, with D perhaps TRBD1 (5 bases). This CDR3 comprises 14 residues. From germline, CDR1 is SGDLS and CDR2 YYNGEE. V was trimmed by 3 bases and J by 2 bases, leaving 11 bases between them. DNA for the CDR3: TGTGCCAGCAGCGCTTCAGGACAAAACACTGAAGCTTTCTTT. It encodes CASSASGQNTEAFF.

V gene TRBV6-4 combines with J gene TRBJ1-2; D may be TRBD1 (6 bases). This CDR3 region has 15 residues. Germline assignment: CDR1 MRHNA and CDR2 SNTAGT. Trimming left V 5 bases short and J 5 bases short, with 18 bases between. CDR3 amino acids: CASSLPGQDLYGYTF. CDR3 sequence (DNA): TGTGCCAGCAGTCTTCCGGGACAAGATTTGTATGGCTACACCTTC.

This clone was seen a single time. This chain uses TRBV9 with TRBJ1-1, with no clear D. The CDR3 extends over 14 amino acids. Germline-derived CDR1 and CDR2 are SGDLS and YYNGEE. V lost 1 base, J lost 4 bases, and 11 bases lay in between. The CDR3 DNA sequence: TGTGCCAGCAGCGTACCTGGGTCTTCCACTGAAGCTTTCTTT. As protein: CASSVPGSSTEAFF.

The chain recombines TRBV18 with TRBJ2-5, with D unresolved. The CDR3 totals 13 residues. Trimming removed 1 base from V and 3 bases from J, with 6 bases in between. Germline V CDR1 and CDR2: KGHSH, LQKENI. CDR3: CASSPRQKETQYF. The CDR3 DNA sequence: TGTGCCAGCTCACCACGGCAGAAAGAGACCCAGTACTTC. The full variable domain, rest sourced from reference TRBV18 and TRBJ2-5, is NAGVMQNPRHLVRRRGQEARLRCSPMKGHSHVYWYRQLPEEGLKFMVYLQKENIIDESGMPKERFSAEFPKEGPSILRIQQVVRGDSAAYFCASSPRQKETQYFGPGTRLLVL.

This sequence joins TRBV5-1 and TRBJ2-2; 7 bases are a match to TRBD1. The CDR3 length is 15 residues. The junction had 5 bases not matched to a gene; V was cut back by 0 bases and J by 6 bases. In germline, CDR1 is SGHRS, CDR2 YFSETQ. The CDR3 sequence is CASSLEQGMPGELFF. CDR3 DNA sequence: TGCGCCAGCAGCTTGGAACAGGGGATGCCCGGGGAGCTGTTTTTT.

The chain has TRBV6-5 and TRBJ1-2; D possibly corresponds to TRBD1 (6 bases). This CDR3 region has 12 residues. V shed 7 bases and J shed 8 bases, with 14 bases lying between them. Germline assignment: CDR1 MNHEY and CDR2 SVGAGI. The DNA for the CDR3 is TGTGCCAGCAACAACAGGGAAGGGGGCTACACCTTC. Protein: CASNNREGGYTF.

The chain combines TRBV6-5 with TRBJ1-5; D not resolved. CDR1 is MNHEY, CDR2 SVGAGI, per germline. V lost 7 bases, J lost 1 base, and 5 bases lay in between. The CDR3 is made up of 12 amino acids. The CDR3 DNA follows: TGTGCCAGCACTCGGAGCAATCAGCCCCAGCATTTT. Amino acid sequence: CASTRSNQPQHF.

V and J are TRBV6-2 or TRBV6-3 and TRBJ1-5; tentatively, D is TRBD1 (5 bases). Germline V gene lookup returns CDR1 MNHEY and CDR2 SVGEGT. The CDR3 length is 17 residues. V was shortened by 2 bases and J by 0 bases, with 14 bases between the two germline ends. In DNA, the CDR3 is TGTGCCAGCAGTTACATTTTGGGACGGGATAGCAATCAGCCCCAGCATTTT. It encodes CASSYILGRDSNQPQHF.

V usage is TRBV5-1 and J usage is TRBJ2-3, with 11 bases that match TRBD2. V was pared by 4 bases and J by 3 bases, with 10 bases of the junction left unmatched. CDR1 is SGHRS and CDR2 is YFSETQ in the germline V gene. This CDR3 is 17 amino acids long. The CDR3 protein is CASSTRLAGQMTDTQYF. As DNA, the CDR3 is TGCGCCAGCAGCACCCGACTAGCGGGGCAGATGACAGATACGCAGTATTTT.